This entry describes one TCR beta chain. Clones were sequenced by immunoSEQ multiplex PCR, and TCRdb holds only the in-frame ones, with some missing. The table has roughly 100,000 clones, about 90% seen once. These data belong to a study of T cell changes during pregnancy in multiple sclerosis. Trimming took off 5 bases at V and 9 bases at J, with 20 bases between the two ends. The germline gives CDR1 SEHNR, CDR2 FQNEAQ (reference sequence). This CDR3 contains 15 residues. The chain employs TRBV7-9 and TRBJ1-5, with D possibly being TRBD1 (6 bases). Specimen: peripheral blood, collected after pregnancy. The TCR originated in a female donor with multiple sclerosis, enrolled in a pregnancy study. The DNA for the CDR3 is TGTGCCAGCAGCCCGGGACACACACCGGGGTCGCCCCAGCATTTT. This translates into CASSPGHTPGSPQHF.